The rows below give T cell receptor beta chains drawn from one sample of a study of cytomegalovirus exposure and HLA in healthy donors. Repertoires were generated with immunoSEQ multiplex PCR, while TCRdb's copy carries only in-frame clones and drops some. The sample yields over 95,000 clones, roughly four fifths seen once. The specimen was PBMCs. The receptors come from a woman younger than 35 in good health and CMV-seronegative. The CDR3 runs from the conserved cysteine through the conserved F or W. The D gene is left open where the match is weak. Clone size appears in some rows only: once, few, many, or a class for an expanded clone.

TRBV7-9	TRBD1	TRBJ1-4	NA	CASSPGGTGGEKLFF	TGTGCCAGCAGCCCAGGTGGGACAGGTGGGGAAAAACTGTTTTTT
TRBV7-6	NA	TRBJ1-1	few	CASSLQSDTEAFF	TGTGCCAGCAGCTTACAAAGCGACACTGAAGCTTTCTTT
TRBV6-1	NA	TRBJ2-5	NA	CASSEWTEETQYF	TGTGCCAGCAGTGAGTGGACAGAAGAGACCCAGTACTTC
TRBV4-1	TRBD1	TRBJ2-5	once	CASSPPSDVAGGTETQYF	TGCGCCAGCAGCCCTCCAAGCGACGTGGCAGGGGGCACCGAGACCCAGTACTTC
TRBV4-2	TRBD2	TRBJ2-5	NA	CASSVTGGEEETQYF	TGTGCCAGCAGCGTAACTGGGGGGGAGGAGGAGACCCAGTACTTC
TRBV11-2	NA	TRBJ1-1	NA	CASSLAGTLNTEAFF	TGTGCCAGCAGCTTAGCCGGGACACTAAACACTGAAGCTTTCTTT
TRBV30	NA	TRBJ1-3	NA	CAWSKTVSGNTIYF	TGTGCCTGGAGTAAGACAGTCTCTGGAAACACCATATATTTT
TRBV27	TRBD1	TRBJ2-7	NA	CASSLLGTGLDSYEQYF	TGTGCCAGCAGTTTATTGGGGACAGGGTTGGACTCCTACGAGCAGTACTTC
TRBV28	TRBD1	TRBJ2-5	NA	CASSKKTGVETQYF	TGTGCCAGCAGTAAGAAGACAGGGGTCGAGACCCAGTACTTC
TRBV19	NA	TRBJ2-1	NA	CASSMRVPNEQFF	TGTGCCAGTAGTATGCGGGTCCCAAATGAGCAGTTCTTC
TRBV11-3	TRBD2	TRBJ2-1	NA	CASSLVAGGYNEQFF	TGTGCCAGCAGCTTAGTAGCGGGGGGGTACAATGAGCAGTTCTTC
TRBV27	NA	TRBJ2-2	NA	CASSLLTGELFF	TGTGCCAGCAGTCTCCTAACCGGGGAGCTGTTTTTT
TRBV4-1	TRBD2	TRBJ2-7	few	CASSQLAGAYEQYF	TGCGCCAGCAGCCAACTAGCGGGTGCCTACGAGCAGTACTTC
TRBV4-3	TRBD1	TRBJ1-3	few	CASSLDPIGTGRRNTIYF	TGCGCCAGCAGCCTAGATCCCATTGGGACAGGCAGGAGGAACACCATATACTTT
TRBV28	NA	TRBJ1-5	NA	CASSGTSYSNQPQHF	TGTGCCAGCAGCGGGACATCTTATAGCAATCAGCCCCAGCATTTT
TRBV5-5	NA	TRBJ1-1	NA	CASILSGSNTEAFF	TGTGCCAGCATCCTGTCCGGGAGTAACACTGAAGCTTTCTTT
TRBV18	NA	TRBJ2-2	NA	CASSPPGTGTNTGELFF	TGTGCCAGCTCACCACCCGGAACCGGGACGAACACCGGGGAGCTGTTTTTT
TRBV15	TRBD1	TRBJ1-2	NA	CATSREPGQYNYGYTF	TGTGCCACCAGCAGAGAGCCGGGACAGTATAACTATGGCTACACCTTC
TRBV29-1	NA	TRBJ1-1	NA	CSVGALNTEAFF	TGCAGCGTTGGGGCCTTGAACACTGAAGCTTTCTTT
TRBV29-1	NA	TRBJ1-1	once	CSVEVRGPYTEAFF	TGCAGCGTTGAAGTGCGGGGACCTTACACTGAAGCTTTCTTT
TRBV6-1	TRBD1	TRBJ2-3	NA	CASRLQTGGDTQYF	TGTGCCAGCAGACTACAGACAGGGGGAGATACGCAGTATTTT
TRBV6-1	TRBD1	TRBJ1-1	NA	CASSRQGVNTEAFF	TGTGCCAGCAGTAGACAGGGGGTGAACACTGAAGCTTTCTTT
TRBV19	TRBD2	TRBJ2-3	NA	CASSIGGRGTDTQYF	TGTGCCAGTAGTATAGGCGGGAGGGGTACAGATACGCAGTATTTT
TRBV28	NA	TRBJ1-4	NA	CASSTSRATNEKLFF	TGTGCCAGCAGTACATCCAGGGCGACTAATGAAAAACTGTTTTTT
TRBV4-2	NA	TRBJ1-4	NA	CASSQRVQGREKLFF	TGTGCCAGCAGCCAAAGGGTTCAGGGCCGTGAAAAACTGTTTTTT
TRBV7-8	TRBD2	TRBJ2-2	NA	CASSLRTSGRKDTGELFF	TGTGCCAGCAGCTTACGGACTAGCGGGAGGAAGGACACCGGGGAGCTGTTTTTT
TRBV2	TRBD1	TRBJ2-2	NA	CASRRGGQGASGELFF	TGTGCCAGCAGGAGGGGGGGACAGGGGGCGTCCGGGGAGCTGTTTTTT
TRBV4-1	NA	TRBJ2-2	NA	CASSQERGGGRTGELFF	TGCGCCAGCAGCCAAGAACGGGGCGGGGGCCGGACCGGGGAGCTGTTTTTT
TRBV15	NA	TRBJ1-2	NA	CATSRASGSGTHGYTF	TGTGCCACCAGCAGAGCATCGGGCTCAGGGACTCATGGCTACACCTTC
TRBV13	TRBD1	TRBJ1-1	NA	CASSHGTGKAFF	TGTGCCAGCAGCCACGGGACAGGGAAAGCTTTCTTT
TRBV5-8	TRBD2	TRBJ2-2	NA	CASSSYLAAYSWTGELFF	TGTGCCAGCAGCTCCTATCTAGCGGCATATTCTTGGACCGGGGAGCTGTTTTTT
TRBV5-4	NA	TRBJ2-5	NA	CASSAGRIQETQYF	TGTGCCAGCAGCGCGGGACGGATTCAAGAGACCCAGTACTTC
TRBV4-3	NA	TRBJ2-1	NA	CASSQEYRANEQFF	TGCGCCAGCAGCCAAGAATACAGGGCCAATGAGCAGTTCTTC
TRBV19	TRBD1	TRBJ1-2	NA	CASISAGTGGTNYGYTF	TGTGCCAGTATCTCGGCCGGGACAGGGGGGACTAACTATGGCTACACCTTC
TRBV5-4	TRBD2	TRBJ2-2	NA	CASSSDGGAGAGSGELFF	TGTGCCAGCAGCTCGGACGGGGGGGCGGGGGCAGGTTCCGGGGAGCTGTTTTTT
TRBV19	NA	TRBJ2-7	NA	CASSDTGYEQYF	TGTGCCAGTAGTGACACAGGGTACGAGCAGTACTTC
TRBV18	NA	TRBJ1-2	NA	CASSPSPDGGTYGYTF	TGTGCCAGCTCACCTTCCCCGGACGGGGGAACCTATGGCTACACCTTC
TRBV2	NA	TRBJ1-2	once	CASSERGFFYGYTF	TGTGCCAGCAGTGAACGGGGGTTCTTCTATGGCTACACCTTC
TRBV15	NA	TRBJ1-4	few	CATSGGQGWLGDEKLFF	TGTGCCACCAGCGGTGGGCAGGGGTGGCTGGGGGATGAAAAACTGTTTTTT
TRBV4-2	NA	TRBJ2-2	NA	CASSQKNPLYGELFF	TGTGCCAGCAGCCAAAAGAACCCCCTCTACGGGGAGCTGTTTTTT
TRBV19	TRBD2	TRBJ2-3	NA	CASNNPGGGITDTQYF	TGTGCCAGTAACAACCCGGGGGGAGGTATAACAGATACGCAGTATTTT
TRBV13	NA	TRBJ1-1	NA	CASSFNTGSNTEAFF	TGTGCCAGCAGCTTTAATACAGGGAGTAACACTGAAGCTTTCTTT
TRBV28	NA	TRBJ2-1	NA	CASSNAGVRYNEQFF	TGTGCCAGCAGTAACGCAGGGGTCCGATACAATGAGCAGTTCTTC
TRBV27	TRBD2	TRBJ2-3	NA	CAAAGGGDTQYF	TGTGCCGCGGCGGGAGGAGGAGATACGCAGTATTTT
TRBV5-6	TRBD1	TRBJ1-2	NA	CASSFRDRPYGYTF	TGTGCCAGCAGCTTCCGGGACAGACCCTATGGCTACACCTTC
TRBV10-3	TRBD2	TRBJ2-3	NA	CAISFGTSGGSTDTQYF	TGTGCCATCAGTTTTGGGACTAGCGGGGGAAGCACAGATACGCAGTATTTT